These 27 T cell receptor beta chains were sequenced from one sample in a study of pediatric ulcerative colitis. Using immunoSEQ multiplex PCR, the repertoire was profiled, and TCRdb retains in-frame clones only, with some absent. The table records about 64,000 clones, around 85% of them present only once. Source material: blood. The receptors stem from a boy aged 5 to 17 with severe ulcerative colitis.

This chain uses TRBV2 with TRBJ1-2, with TRBD1 identical over 8 bases. This CDR3 is 14 amino acids long. CDR1 is SNHLY, CDR2 FYNNEI, per germline. With V trimmed by 7 bases and J by 5 bases, 9 bases remained unmatched. CDR3 coding DNA: TGTGCCAGCATTCGAACAGGGGGGTCGTATGGCTACACCTTC. Translation gives CASIRTGGSYGYTF.

The V call is TRBV19, the J call TRBJ2-3, with 8 bases that match TRBD1. This CDR3 is built from 15 residues. V shed 3 bases, J shed 4 bases, and the junction held 6 bases outside the gene matches. Germline V gene lookup returns CDR1 LNHDA and CDR2 SQIVND (reference sequence). The DNA of the CDR3 is TGTGCCAGTAGTATTTTGGCAGGGGGCTCAGATACGCAGTATTTT. It codes for CASSILAGGSDTQYF.

The chain employs TRBV5-1 and TRBJ2-7; TRBD1 or TRBD2 may be the D gene (6 bases each). The CDR3 totals 14 residues. Looked up from germline, CDR1 is SGHRS and CDR2 is YFSETQ. Trimming removed 3 bases from V and 1 base from J, with 11 bases in between. CDR3 DNA sequence: TGCGCCAGCAGCTCCCTAGGGGGGTCCTACGAGCAGTACTTC. This gives the protein CASSSLGGSYEQYF.

V is TRBV10-3 and J is TRBJ2-3, with 11 bases identical to TRBD2. CDR3 length: 16 residues. CDR1 and CDR2 (germline): ENHRY, SYGVKD. Trimming removed 4 bases from V and 1 base from J; junction bases left unmatched: 4. The CDR3 spells CAISGTSGWGTDTQYF. The CDR3 coding sequence is TGTGCCATCAGTGGGACTAGCGGGTGGGGCACAGATACGCAGTATTTT.

This clone was detected only once. The chain combines TRBV18 with TRBJ2-3; TRBD2 aligns across 15 bases. J gave up 0 bases and V 2 bases, and 6 bases lay outside the gene matches. Germline CDR1 and CDR2: KGHSH and LQKENI. The length of the CDR3 is 19 residues. The CDR3 DNA reads TGTGCCAGCTCACCATACGGGACTAGCGGGAGGCTGAGCACAGATACGCAGTATTTT. It specifies CASSPYGTSGRLSTDTQYF. Full variable domain (remainder filled in from reference TRBV18 and TRBJ2-3): NAGVMQNPRHLVRRRGQEARLRCSPMKGHSHVYWYRQLPEEGLKFMVYLQKENIIDESGMPKERFSAEFPKEGPSILRIQQVVRGDSAAYFCASSPYGTSGRLSTDTQYFGPGTRLTVL.

This chain links TRBV6-6 with TRBJ2-1; D might be TRBD2 (5 bases). The CDR3 totals 13 residues. The V gene lost 6 bases and the J gene lost 3 bases, with 9 bases spanning the gap. Germline V lookup: CDR1 MNHNY, CDR2 SVGAGI (reference sequence). The CDR3 loop is CASRDWYYNEQFF. In nucleotides, the CDR3 is TGTGCCAGCAGGGACTGGTACTACAATGAGCAGTTCTTC.

V usage is TRBV7-9 and J usage is TRBJ2-3, with 8 bases fitting TRBD2. Trimming took 5 bases from V and 4 from J; bases not matched to a gene: 5. This CDR3 comprises 14 residues. Looked up from germline, CDR1 is SEHNR and CDR2 is FQNEAQ (reference sequence). CDR3 residues: CASSPRGGSDTQYF. The CDR3 DNA reads as TGTGCCAGCAGCCCCCGCGGGGGGTCAGATACGCAGTATTTT.

The genes are TRBV7-9 and TRBJ2-6; 10 nucleotides align to TRBD2. Germline CDR1 SEHNR, CDR2 FQNEAQ (reference sequence). This CDR3 is 17 amino acids long. J gave up 8 bases and V 5 bases, and 12 bases lay outside the gene matches. This CDR3 reads CASSRTLAGGLSNVLTF. CDR3 bases: TGTGCCAGCAGCCGCACATTAGCGGGGGGCTTGTCCAACGTCCTGACTTTC.

This clone was seen more than once but under ten times. The rearrangement uses TRBV6-1 and TRBJ1-2; 7 bases agree with TRBD1. The CDR3 sequence is 13 residues long. V gave up 4 bases and J gave up 3 bases; unmatched junction bases: 2. Germline CDR1 reads MNHNS; CDR2 reads SASEGT. CDR3 in DNA: TGTGCCAGCAGTGCAACAGGGGACTATGGCTACACCTTC. Translating it yields CASSATGDYGYTF.

The chain couples TRBV19 to TRBJ1-2, with D uncertain. V lost 1 base to trimming and J lost 4 bases, with 7 bases between them. The CDR3 runs to 13 residues. The germline CDR1 and CDR2 sequences are LNHDA and SQIVND (reference sequence). CDR3 coding DNA: TGTGCCAGTAGTATAGGGGTAGGCTATGGCTACACCTTC. Protein sequence: CASSIGVGYGYTF.

Here the CDR3 reads CASSLGGAKNTEAFF. The CDR3 nucleotides are TGCGCCAGCAGCTTGGGCGGGGCGAAAAACACTGAAGCTTTCTTT. The chain recombines TRBV5-1 with TRBJ1-1; a weak D match, TRBD1 (5 bases). Germline loops: CDR1 SGHRS, CDR2 YFSETQ. The V end lost 0 bases, the J end lost 2 bases, and 11 bases lay between the germline ends. There are 15 residues in the CDR3.

This clone was seen a single time. This sequence joins TRBV11-2 and TRBJ1-2; D not resolved. Trimming stripped 5 bases from V and 5 bases from J, with 18 bases between. The germline gives CDR1 SGHAT, CDR2 FQNNGV. The CDR3 spans 15 residues. The chain's CDR3 is CASSLEARSGYGYTF. CDR3 in DNA: TGTGCCAGCAGCCTCGAAGCCCGAAGTGGGTATGGCTACACCTTC.

The V gene is TRBV7-3, the J gene TRBJ2-1, with 8 bases matching TRBD1. This CDR3 has 15 residues. The V gene's germline CDR1 is SGHTA and CDR2 FQGTGA. V was clipped by 1 base and J by 6 bases; unmatched bases: 5. The CDR3 coding sequence is TGTGCCAGCAGCTTAAGTGGACAGGGAACCAATGAGCAGTTCTTC. Translating it yields CASSLSGQGTNEQFF.

This chain connects TRBV29-1 to TRBJ1-1, with 8 bases identical to TRBD1. This CDR3 is 15 amino acids long. CDR1 is SQVTM and CDR2 is ANQGSEA in the germline V gene. After removal of 1 base from V and 3 bases from J, the junction contained 7 bases not matched to a gene. In DNA, the CDR3 is TGCAGCGTTGAAGGGGCGGACAGGGCACACACTGAAGCTTTCTTT. Its protein is CSVEGADRAHTEAFF.

The chain employs TRBV6-4 and TRBJ1-5; D is possibly TRBD1 (5 bases). CDR3 length: 16 residues. V dropped 3 bases and J dropped 0 bases, with 12 bases sitting between them. Per the germline V gene, CDR1 is MRHNA and CDR2 is SNTAGT. This chain's CDR3 is CASSDRRGSSNQPQHF. The DNA of the CDR3 is TGTGCCAGCAGTGATCGCCGGGGGAGTAGCAATCAGCCCCAGCATTTT.

This chain joins TRBV19 and TRBJ1-1, with 7 bases that match TRBD1. Trimming took 11 bases from V and 1 from J; bases not matched to a gene: 7. The CDR3 consists of 13 residues. Germline CDR1 is LNHDA and CDR2 is SQIVND (reference sequence). CDR3 amino acids: CASGGVANTEAFF. CDR3 sequence (DNA): TGTGCCTCAGGGGGGGTAGCGAACACTGAAGCTTTCTTT.

The chain links TRBV27 to TRBJ2-4; the D is unclear. Germline-derived CDR1 and CDR2 are MNHEY and SMNVEV (reference sequence). The CDR3 spans 13 residues. V lost 2 bases and J 6 bases, leaving 8 bases between the germline ends. CDR3 loop: CASSLTSRNIQYF. CDR3 DNA: TGTGCCAGCAGTTTAACCAGTAGAAACATTCAGTACTTC.

Here the CDR3 reads CASRQLAGAYNEQFF. DNA for the CDR3: TGCGCCAGCAGGCAACTAGCGGGAGCCTACAATGAGCAGTTCTTC. The chain joins TRBV4-1 to TRBJ2-1; TRBD2 aligns across 11 bases. CDR1 is MGHRA and CDR2 is YSYEKL in the germline V gene. This CDR3 spans 15 amino acids. The V gene end was trimmed by 6 bases and the J gene end by 2 bases; junction bases not matched to a gene: 3.

V and J are TRBV6-1 and TRBJ2-7; the D call may be TRBD1 or TRBD2 (5 bases each). The germline V gene has CDR1 MNHNS and CDR2 SASEGT. V was pared by 5 bases and J by 6 bases, with 20 bases between. The CDR3 sequence is 15 residues long. The CDR3 sequence is CASSRVGAGSIEQYF. The CDR3 DNA reads as TGTGCCAGCAGTCGGGTAGGTGCAGGGAGTATCGAGCAGTACTTC.

This clone is a singleton in its sample. V gene TRBV29-1 combines with J gene TRBJ2-1; D is possibly TRBD2 (5 bases). Germline-derived CDR1 and CDR2 are SQVTM and ANQGSEA. CDR3 length: 19 amino acids. The V gene lost 2 bases and the J gene lost 2 bases, with 25 bases spanning the gap. CDR3 bases: TGCAGCGTTGAATCTAGACGGGCTAGCCCGGTTGTTCCCTACAATGAGCAGTTCTTC. Encoded protein: CSVESRRASPVVPYNEQFF.

The table lists this clone with a count of one. V usage is TRBV6-1 and J usage is TRBJ2-5; 10 bases align to TRBD1. Germline CDR1 MNHNS, CDR2 SASEGT. J lost 4 bases, V lost 6 bases, and 5 bases had no gene match. This CDR3 has 14 amino acids. The CDR3 reads CASRAGTGVETQYF. Here the CDR3 DNA reads TGTGCCAGCAGAGCCGGGACAGGGGTAGAGACCCAGTACTTC.

The chain employs TRBV11-2 and TRBJ2-7; 9 nucleotides line up with TRBD1. CDR1 and CDR2 (germline): SGHAT, FQNNGV. V dropped 6 bases and J dropped 2; count of bases not matched to a gene: 14. The CDR3 spans 17 residues. The CDR3 region is CASRAGQGEPWTYEQYF. CDR3 DNA sequence: TGTGCCAGCAGAGCGGGACAGGGTGAGCCGTGGACCTACGAGCAGTACTTC.

V usage is TRBV4-1 and J usage is TRBJ2-5, with 7 bases lining up with TRBD1. V trimming: 0 bases; J trimming: 4 bases; junction bases outside the gene matches: 5. In germline, CDR1 is MGHRA, CDR2 YSYEKL. The CDR3 extends over 15 amino acids. The CDR3: CASSQETGWGETQYF. CDR3 DNA sequence: TGCGCCAGCAGCCAAGAGACAGGGTGGGGAGAGACCCAGTACTTC.

The CDR3 here is CASRSSVGPSEAFF. CDR3 nucleotide sequence: TGTGCCAGCAGATCATCGGTAGGGCCCTCGGAAGCTTTCTTT. The V gene is TRBV7-9, the J gene TRBJ1-1; D is ambiguous. V lost 6 bases and J 8 bases, leaving 19 bases between the germline ends. CDR3 length: 14 residues. The germline V gene encodes CDR1 SEHNR and CDR2 FQNEAQ (reference sequence).

This chain connects TRBV9 to TRBJ2-7; the D gene could be TRBD1 or TRBD2 (5 bases each). Germline V gene lookup returns CDR1 SGDLS and CDR2 YYNGEE. V was shortened by 4 bases and J by 6 bases, with 17 bases between the two germline ends. The CDR3 contains 14 residues. The DNA for the CDR3 is TGTGCCAGCAGCTTCTCTGATGGGGGTCCCGAGCAGTACTTC. Translation: CASSFSDGGPEQYF.

The chain is built from TRBV7-6 and TRBJ2-5; tentative D call: TRBD2 (7 bases). CDR1 is SGHVS, CDR2 FNYEAQ, per germline. Between the trimmed V and J ends, which lost 4 bases and 5 bases, there was a span of 17 bases. CDR3 length equals 15 residues. In DNA form, the CDR3 reads TGTGCCAGCAGCTCAAGGGAGGGGGTAGGGGAGACCCAGTACTTC. Its protein is CASSSREGVGETQYF.

This clone was detected only a few times. The chain couples TRBV6-1 to TRBJ1-1; no reliable D call. The CDR3 has 13 amino acids. Germline values: CDR1 MNHNS, CDR2 SASEGT. The V and J ends lost 4 bases and 1 base respectively, with 7 bases between them. The CDR3 here is CASSANTNTEAFF. DNA for the CDR3: TGTGCCAGCAGTGCAAACACGAACACTGAAGCTTTCTTT.